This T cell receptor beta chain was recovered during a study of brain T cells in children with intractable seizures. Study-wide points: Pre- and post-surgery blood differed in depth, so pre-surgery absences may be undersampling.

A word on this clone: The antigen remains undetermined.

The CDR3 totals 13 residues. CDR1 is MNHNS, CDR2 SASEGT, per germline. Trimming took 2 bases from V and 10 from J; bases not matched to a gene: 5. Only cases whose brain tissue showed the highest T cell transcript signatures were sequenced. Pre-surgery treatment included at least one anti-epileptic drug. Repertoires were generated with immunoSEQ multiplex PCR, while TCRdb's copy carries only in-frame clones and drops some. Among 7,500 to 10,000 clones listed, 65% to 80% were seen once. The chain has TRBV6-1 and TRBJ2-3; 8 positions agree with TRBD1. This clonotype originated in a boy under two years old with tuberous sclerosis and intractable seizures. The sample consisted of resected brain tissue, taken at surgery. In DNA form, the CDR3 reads TGTGCCAGCAGTGAACCCCACAGGGGGTCGCAGTATTTT. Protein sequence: CASSEPHRGSQYF.